This TCR beta chain derives from a study of CD8+CD57+ T cells in acquired aplastic anemia. The CDR3 extends over 13 amino acids. Per the germline V gene, CDR1 is SGHNT and CDR2 is YYREEE (reference sequence). Trimming left V 0 bases short and J 7 bases short, with 10 bases between. The TCR beta profiling, which covered VDJ combination and CDR3 sequence, was carried out using genomic DNA as the template. TCRdb itself ran the reads through MiXCR, one entry per CDR3 protein. The data show 400,000 to 600,000 distinct CDR3 sequences, about a third seen once. It was patients with CD8+CD57+ cell expansion by flow cytometry who were chosen for sequencing.

The TCR comes from a human donor with aplastic anemia. The rearrangement links TRBV5-4 to TRBJ1-1; no firm D call. Sequencing input: sorted CD4+, CD8+, or CD8+CD57+ T cells (not recorded which) from PBMCs. For the CDR3, the DNA is TGTGCCAGCAGCTTGGGGCCGACACTTGAAGCTTTCTTT. Encoded protein: CASSLGPTLEAFF.